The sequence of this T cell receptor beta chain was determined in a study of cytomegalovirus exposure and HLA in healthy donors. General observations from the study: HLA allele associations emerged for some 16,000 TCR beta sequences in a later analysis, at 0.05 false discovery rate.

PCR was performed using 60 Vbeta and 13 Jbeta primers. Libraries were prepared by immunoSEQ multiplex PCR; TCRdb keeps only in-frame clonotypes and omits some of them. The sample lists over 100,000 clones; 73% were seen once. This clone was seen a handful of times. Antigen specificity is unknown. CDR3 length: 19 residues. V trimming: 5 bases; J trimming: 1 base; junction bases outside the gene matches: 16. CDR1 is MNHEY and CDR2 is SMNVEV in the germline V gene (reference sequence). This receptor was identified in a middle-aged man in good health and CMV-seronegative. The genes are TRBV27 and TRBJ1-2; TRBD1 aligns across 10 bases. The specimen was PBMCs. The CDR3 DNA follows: TGTGCCAGCAGTCCAGAGGGGCGGGACAGGGGCCGAGTTAACTATGGCTACACCTTC. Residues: CASSPEGRDRGRVNYGYTF.